Presented here are 28 T cell receptor beta chains from one specimen sequenced in a study of human T cells and chemical hapten exposure. The time point: healthy volunteer bleed at 2 weeks. Before extraction, the whole blood was not fractionated, and total RNA was taken from it. TCRdb used MiXCR to reprocess the RACE reads, holding one entry per CDR3 protein. The sample comprises under 95,000 distinct CDR3 sequences, approximately 10% of which are singletons, and 2.5% to 3% rests with the top ten. Sequencing was done on a sample of whole blood. The origin of the receptors is a female donor in good health. Some clones in this sample may be carry-over from other donors' samples.

The V call is TRBV7-9, the J call TRBJ2-1, with TRBD2 matching over 7 bases. Trimming at V came to 6 bases and at J to 7 bases, leaving 9 bases not matched to a gene. Germline V gene sequence: CDR1 SEHNR, CDR2 FQNEAQ (reference sequence). The length of the CDR3 is 14 residues. CDR3 in DNA: TGTGCCAGCAGTAGCGGGTTGGCTTTAAATGAGCAGTTCTTC. This translates into CASSSGLALNEQFF.

This chain connects TRBV7-9 to TRBJ2-2; D not certain. The V gene lost 1 base and the J gene lost 4 bases, with 13 bases spanning the gap. CDR1 and CDR2 from the germline V gene are SEHNR and FQNEAQ (reference sequence). The CDR3 has 16 residues. The CDR3 DNA reads as TGTGCCAGCAGCTTAGGCCGCGGTTGGAGCACCGGGGAGCTGTTTTTT. This codes for CASSLGRGWSTGELFF. Based on the CDR3 plus reference TRBV7-9 and TRBJ2-2, the full variable domain is DTGVSQNPRHKITKRGQNVTFRCDPISEHNRLYWYRQTLGQGPEFLTYFQNEAQLEKSRLLSDRFSAERPKGSFSTLEIQRTEQGDSAMYLCASSLGRGWSTGELFFGEGSRLTVL.

The V and J genes are TRBV29-1 and TRBJ1-2; no clear D. Per germline, CDR1 SQVTM and CDR2 ANQGSEA. The CDR3 sequence is 11 residues long. Trimming stripped 3 bases from V and 3 bases from J, with 5 bases between. The CDR3 region is CSVDADYGYTF. CDR3 in DNA: TGCAGCGTTGATGCGGACTATGGCTACACCTTC.

A few counts support this clonotype. The rearrangement links TRBV27 to TRBJ1-1; TRBD1 matches at 8 bases. V was clipped by 5 bases and J by 4 bases; unmatched bases: 0. The CDR3 spans 12 residues. CDR1 and CDR2 from the germline V gene are MNHEY and SMNVEV (reference sequence). Written as DNA, the CDR3 is TGTGCCAGCAGTACAGGGGGCACTGAAGCTTTCTTT. Its protein is CASSTGGTEAFF.

In its sample, this clonotype was seen a few times. The V and J genes are TRBV5-1 and TRBJ2-1; 10 bases agree with TRBD1. V shed 2 bases and J 1 base; nucleotides not matched to a gene: 6. From germline, CDR1 is SGHRS and CDR2 YFSETQ. The CDR3 runs to 17 residues. The CDR3 is CASSFQPGQGSYNEQFF. The CDR3 bases are TGCGCCAGCAGCTTCCAACCGGGACAGGGGTCCTACAATGAGCAGTTCTTC.

This clonotype was seen at least ten times. This chain uses TRBV20-1 with TRBJ2-1; D remains ambiguous. Trimming pared 5 bases from V and 7 bases from J, leaving 12 bases between. The CDR3 has 12 residues. Per the germline V gene, CDR1 is DFQATT and CDR2 is SNEGSKA (reference sequence). The CDR3 bases are TGCAGTGCTCCGGGTTTTCCAAATGAGCAGTTCTTC. Protein product: CSAPGFPNEQFF.

This clonotype came up a few times. This sequence joins TRBV5-1 and TRBJ2-7; 7 bases are a match to TRBD1. CDR1 is SGHRS, CDR2 YFSETQ, per germline. Germline trimming cut 0 bases from V and 0 bases from J; bases unmatched to any gene: 3. This CDR3 contains 15 residues. The CDR3 DNA sequence: TGCGCCAGCAGCTTGGTGGCAGGGGGCTCCTACGAGCAGTACTTC. Translating it yields CASSLVAGGSYEQYF.

This clonotype was observed a handful of times. The chain uses TRBV28 and TRBJ2-1, with 12 bases aligning to TRBD2. Looked up from germline, CDR1 is MDHEN and CDR2 is SYDVKM. This CDR3 comprises 16 residues. V shed 5 bases, J shed 6 bases, and the junction held 8 bases outside the gene matches. The CDR3 nucleotides read TGTGCCAGCAGTGGATTGACTAGCGGGAGATCCAATGAGCAGTTCTTC. This codes for CASSGLTSGRSNEQFF. Full variable domain (rest looked up from reference TRBV28 and TRBJ2-1): DVKVTQSSRYLVKRTGEKVFLECVQDMDHENMFWYRQDPGLGLRLIYFSYDVKMKEKGDIPEGYSVSREKKERFSLILESASTNQTSMYLCASSGLTSGRSNEQFFGPGTRLTVL.

This chain links TRBV7-9 with TRBJ2-2; no clear D. Germline V CDR1 and CDR2: SEHNR, FQNEAQ (reference sequence). The CDR3 loop spans 14 amino acids. V lost 1 base, J lost 5 bases, and 8 bases lay in between. CDR3 in amino acids: CASSLGPMTGELFF. CDR3 nucleotides: TGTGCCAGCAGCTTAGGTCCGATGACCGGGGAGCTGTTTTTT.

The chain links TRBV10-3 to TRBJ2-1; TRBD2 matches 10 bases. CDR3 length: 16 residues. Germline V gene data show CDR1 as ENHRY and CDR2 as SYGVKD. V lost 0 bases and J lost 7; bases outside the gene matches: 6. The CDR3 is CAISESLAGDHNEQFF. In DNA form, the CDR3 reads TGTGCCATCAGTGAGTCCCTAGCGGGAGATCATAATGAGCAGTTCTTC.

This chain uses TRBV29-1 with TRBJ2-3; D remains ambiguous. This CDR3 contains 10 residues. Germline CDR1 and CDR2: SQVTM and ANQGSEA. The CDR3 reads CSPGFYTQYF. The CDR3, as DNA: TGCAGTCCCGGTTTTTATACGCAGTATTTT.

This clonotype was picked up a small number of times. The J gene is TRBJ1-1, the V gene TRBV20-1; perhaps TRBD1 as D (6 bases). Germline values: CDR1 DFQATT, CDR2 SNEGSKA (reference sequence). The V end was cut by 1 base, the J end by 3 bases, with 9 bases between. This CDR3 has 13 residues. CDR3: CSARVGAYTEAFF. The DNA for the CDR3 is TGCAGTGCTAGAGTGGGGGCTTACACTGAAGCTTTCTTT.

The genes are TRBV19 and TRBJ2-1, with 8 bases aligning to TRBD1. V was clipped by 4 bases and J by 7 bases; unmatched bases: 0. This CDR3 spans 12 amino acids. Germline-derived CDR1 and CDR2 are LNHDA and SQIVND (reference sequence). CDR3 amino acids: CASSRTGNEQFF. DNA of the CDR3: TGTGCCAGTAGTAGGACAGGGAATGAGCAGTTCTTC.

This clonotype occurred a few times. CDR3 sequence reads: CASSLVLAGFYEQYF. The CDR3, as DNA: TGTGCCAGCAGCTTGGTCTTAGCGGGATTCTACGAGCAGTACTTC. The J gene is TRBJ2-7, the V gene TRBV5-6; 8 positions match TRBD2. V shed 0 bases, J shed 3 bases, and the junction held 5 bases outside the gene matches. Germline V gene sequence: CDR1 SGHDT, CDR2 YYEEEE. CDR3 length: 15 amino acids.

The rearrangement links TRBV29-1 to TRBJ2-1; TRBD2 aligns across 9 bases. The germline V gene encodes CDR1 SQVTM and CDR2 ANQGSEA. This CDR3 has 15 amino acids. The trim removed 4 bases at V and 7 bases at J, leaving 11 bases unmatched. The CDR3 sequence is CSVAGLAGWGNEQFF. The CDR3 DNA reads TGCAGCGTTGCTGGGCTAGCGGGATGGGGTAATGAGCAGTTCTTC.

With respect to this clonotype: A much larger clone differs by one base, so this may be a read error. The rearrangement joins TRBV10-3 to TRBJ1-2; D perhaps matches TRBD1 (5 bases). This CDR3 has 13 residues. Germline V CDR1 and CDR2: ENHRY, SYGVKD. The DNA of the CDR3 is TGTGTCATCGGAGAGGGGCAGGGATATGGCTACACCTTC. Translated, it gives CVIGEGQGYGYTF.

This clonotype was detected ten times or more. The chain has TRBV29-1 and TRBJ2-1, with D perhaps TRBD1 (5 bases). Germline V gene lookup returns CDR1 SQVTM and CDR2 ANQGSEA. The CDR3 contains 13 residues. The V and J ends lost 1 base and 6 bases respectively, with 10 bases between them. The DNA for the CDR3 is TGCAGCGTTGAAGGGCAGGGCCTCAATGAGCAGTTCTTC. Amino acid sequence: CSVEGQGLNEQFF.

The rearrangement links TRBV28 to TRBJ1-1; 10 bases fit TRBD1. Germline-derived CDR1 and CDR2 are MDHEN and SYDVKM. There are 16 residues in the CDR3. J was trimmed by 4 bases and V by 4 bases; bases with no gene match: 9. CDR3 sequence reads: CASSSAPGQGITEAFF. CDR3 DNA: TGTGCCAGCAGTTCGGCACCGGGACAGGGGATCACTGAAGCTTTCTTT.

This clonotype was picked up a small number of times. The V and J genes are TRBV7-9 and TRBJ1-5; D unresolved. The CDR3 totals 13 residues. The germline V gene has CDR1 SEHNR and CDR2 FQNEAQ (reference sequence). V lost 1 base and J 6 bases, leaving 7 bases between the germline ends. Here the CDR3 reads CASSLEGIQPQHF. The CDR3 DNA reads TGTGCCAGCAGCTTAGAAGGTATTCAGCCCCAGCATTTT.

The table lists this clonotype with a few counts. The limits of the CDR3 on the DNA are not certain, so only TCRdb's listed CDR3 is given. The chain employs TRBV19 and TRBJ2-7; the listed D gene, TRBD1, was not tested against the DNA. The CDR3 sequence runs 17 residues, both termini included. Germline CDR1 is LNHDA and CDR2 is SQIVND (reference sequence). CDR3 sequence reads: CASSFGPGAGGGYEQYF.

The V gene is TRBV28, the J gene TRBJ2-3; 14 positions match TRBD2. V gave up 0 bases and J gave up 1 base; unmatched junction bases: 0. Germline V gene lookup returns CDR1 MDHEN and CDR2 SYDVKM. The CDR3 length is 17 residues. In DNA form, the CDR3 reads TGTGCCAGCAGTTTATGGACTAGCGGGAGGGGCACAGATACGCAGTATTTT. Translating gives CASSLWTSGRGTDTQYF.

The table lists this clonotype with a few counts. The J gene is TRBJ1-1, the V gene TRBV15; 7 positions agree with TRBD1. The V and J ends lost 3 bases and 0 bases, in that order; junction bases with no gene match: 7. CDR1 and CDR2 from the germline V gene are LNHNV and YYDKDF (reference sequence). The CDR3 covers 16 residues. CDR3 in amino acids: CATSRGRQGMNTEAFF. As DNA, the CDR3 is TGTGCCACCAGCAGGGGAAGACAGGGTATGAACACTGAAGCTTTCTTT. Supplemented by reference TRBV15 and TRBJ1-1, the full variable domain reads DAMVIQNPRYQVTQFGKPVTLSCSQTLNHNVMYWYQQKSSQAPKLLFHYYDKDFNNEADTPDNFQSRRPNTSFCFLDIRSPGLGDTAMYLCATSRGRQGMNTEAFFGQGTRLTVV.

Ten or more counts support this clonotype. The rearrangement uses TRBV5-1 and TRBJ1-1, with unresolved D. Trimming took off 2 bases at V and 5 bases at J, with 10 bases between the two ends. Germline lookup yields CDR1 SGHRS and CDR2 YFSETQ. This CDR3 has 13 amino acids. CDR3 nucleotide sequence: TGCGCCAGCAGCTTCACCGCCGGGACTGAAGCTTTCTTT. Translated: CASSFTAGTEAFF.

The table lists this clonotype with many counts. The rearrangement uses TRBV9 and TRBJ1-5; no clear D gene. The V and J ends lost 0 bases and 3 bases respectively, with 10 bases between them. Germline-derived CDR1 and CDR2 are SGDLS and YYNGEE. The CDR3 has 15 amino acids. CDR3 amino acids: CASSVAGEINQPQHF. CDR3 sequence (DNA): TGTGCCAGCAGCGTAGCCGGGGAGATCAATCAGCCCCAGCATTTT.

This clonotype has a handful of counts. This chain links TRBV15 with TRBJ2-1; no clear D. CDR3 size: 11 residues. The germline CDR1 and CDR2 sequences are LNHNV and YYDKDF (reference sequence). Deletions cut 0 bases from V and 6 bases from J, with 0 bases between. As DNA, the CDR3 is TGTGCCACCAGCAGAGACAATGAGCAGTTCTTC. Its translation: CATSRDNEQFF.

Notes on this clonotype: This sequence may be a read error, since a much larger clone differs from it by one base. The rearrangement uses TRBV12-3 or TRBV12-4 and TRBJ2-1; the match to TRBD2 covers 8 bases. Germline trimming cut 6 bases from V and 8 bases from J; bases unmatched to any gene: 15. The CDR3 is 16 amino acids. In DNA form, the CDR3 reads TGTGCCAGCAGGCACCGATGGGCGGGAGGTGGAGATGAGCAGTTCTTC. It is translated as CASRHRWAGGGDEQFF.

About this clonotype: Given a much more abundant clone one base away, this may be a read error. This rearrangement joins TRBV9 to TRBJ2-7, with unresolved D. The length of the CDR3 is 11 residues. The germline CDR1 and CDR2 sequences are SGDLS and YYNGEE. In DNA, the CDR3 is TGTGCCAGCAGCGTAGGATACGAGCGGTACTTC. The encoded protein is CASSVGYERYF. The whole variable domain, remainder taken from reference TRBV9 and TRBJ2-7, is DSGVTQTPKHLITATGQRVTLRCSPRSGDLSVYWYQQSLDQGLQFLIQYYNGEERAKGNILERFSAQQFPDLHSELNLSSLELGDSALYFCASSVGYERYFGPGTRLTVT.

The chain links TRBV7-2 to TRBJ2-5; TRBD2 agrees at 7 bases. The V segment lost 4 bases and the J segment 5 bases; nucleotides outside the gene matches: 13. Germline assignment: CDR1 SGHTA and CDR2 FQGNSA. The CDR3 is made up of 16 amino acids. The CDR3 nucleotides read TGTGCCAGCAGCTCGTTCGGTGCAGCGGGAATTGAGACCCAGTACTTC. This codes for CASSSFGAAGIETQYF.